This T cell receptor (beta chain) originates from a study of technical replicates of blood from a few donors. Here immunoSEQ multiplex PCR was the method, and the copy in TCRdb shows in-frame clones only, minus some. Of around 29,000 clones listed, around nine tenths were seen once; the top ten hold approximately 4.3%. V dropped 4 bases and J dropped 2; count of bases not matched to a gene: 6. Germline CDR1 and CDR2: SGHRS and YFSETQ. The CDR3 totals 16 residues. This clonotype originated in a human donor in good health. Some clones in this sample may be carry-over from other donors' samples. Sequenced material: PBMCs. This chain connects TRBV5-1 to TRBJ2-3; 11 bases agree with TRBD2. CDR3 protein: CASSPLTSGITDTQYF. DNA for the CDR3: TGCGCCAGCAGCCCCCTGACTAGCGGGATCACAGATACGCAGTATTTT.